The 32 T cell receptor beta chains in this list originate from one sample, sequenced in a study of T cell repertoires in cytomegalovirus infection. MiXCR was run by TCRdb on the reads, yielding one entry per CDR3 protein. The data contain roughly 49,000 distinct CDR3 sequences, about a fifth of them singletons. These receptors are not linked to any known antigen. This material consisted of CD8+ T cells from cultured PBMCs, taken from culture after CMV antigen stimulation. The source is a human donor in good health (CMV status not recorded). Some clones in this sample may be carry-over from other donors' samples.

This clonotype came up a few times. The chain links TRBV15 to TRBJ1-1, with D unclear. Germline V gene lookup returns CDR1 LNHNV and CDR2 YYDKDF (reference sequence). The CDR3 is 12 residues long. V gave up 5 bases and J gave up 5 bases, with 9 bases separating them. The DNA of the CDR3 is TGTGCCACCAGCCAGACACTAACTGAAGCTTTCTTT. This gives the protein CATSQTLTEAFF.

The table lists this clonotype with many counts. The V call is TRBV27, the J call TRBJ2-7; the match to TRBD1 covers 10 bases. Germline V gene lookup returns CDR1 MNHEY and CDR2 SMNVEV (reference sequence). The CDR3 length is 14 residues. V dropped 5 bases and J dropped 2; count of bases not matched to a gene: 3. The CDR3 spells CASSQGQGPYEQYF. CDR3 coding DNA: TGTGCCAGCAGTCAGGGACAGGGGCCCTACGAGCAGTACTTC.

This clonotype occurred a few times. J is TRBJ1-2 and V is TRBV29-1, with D tentatively TRBD1 (5 bases). Between the trimmed V and J ends, which lost 6 bases and 3 bases, there was a span of 11 bases. The CDR3 totals 12 residues. The V gene's germline CDR1 is SQVTM and CDR2 ANQGSEA. The CDR3 bases are TGCAGCGTAGGAGGGGTAGACTATGGCTACACCTTC. This codes for CSVGGVDYGYTF.

V gene TRBV2 combines with J gene TRBJ1-4; D is unresolved. The germline V gene encodes CDR1 SNHLY and CDR2 FYNNEI. Trimming stripped 8 bases from V and 8 bases from J, with 6 bases between. This CDR3 is 10 amino acids long. The chain's CDR3 is CASRWEKLFF. Here the CDR3 DNA reads TGTGCCAGCCGATGGGAAAAACTGTTTTTT.

In this sample, this clonotype turned up many times. The chain has TRBV28 and TRBJ2-7; 10 bases map to TRBD1. Per germline, CDR1 MDHEN and CDR2 SYDVKM. The CDR3 runs to 14 residues. The ends lost 7 bases at V and 3 bases at J; junction bases unmatched: 6. CDR3 in amino acids: CASKKGTGVYEQYF. CDR3 DNA sequence: TGTGCCAGCAAAAAAGGGACAGGGGTCTACGAGCAGTACTTC.

Worth noting for this clonotype: One end of the junction varies from germline; a read error may be responsible. V usage is TRBV7-8 and J usage is TRBJ2-3, with 9 bases that match TRBD2. From germline, CDR1 is SGHVS and CDR2 FQNEAQ. The CDR3 loop spans 18 amino acids. CDR3 coding DNA: TGTGCCAGCAGCCTAGCCCCCCGTAGCGGGAGACGGGGGGATACGCAGTATTTT. Translation gives CASSLAPRSGRRGDTQYF.

This clonotype has at least ten counts. CDR3 sequence: CASSLDRGFFGYTF. CDR3 sequence (DNA): TGTGCCAGCAGTTTAGACAGGGGGTTTTTTGGCTACACCTTC. The rearrangement links TRBV12-3 or TRBV12-4 to TRBJ1-2; TRBD1 aligns across 8 bases. V gave up 1 base and J gave up 7 bases; unmatched junction bases: 5. The CDR3 has 14 amino acids.

The chain joins TRBV7-6 to TRBJ1-1, with TRBD1 as a possible D gene (6 bases). Deletions cut 4 bases from V and 4 bases from J, with 13 bases between. The length of the CDR3 is 14 residues. Germline lookup yields CDR1 SGHVS and CDR2 FNYEAQ. DNA for the CDR3: TGTGCCAGCAGCTGGCCAACAGGGTCCACTGAAGCTTTCTTT. Protein: CASSWPTGSTEAFF.

V gene TRBV11-3 combines with J gene TRBJ2-1; D not resolved. Trimming pared 1 base from V and 7 bases from J, leaving 5 bases between. Germline values: CDR1 SGHNT, CDR2 YENEEA. The CDR3 spans 12 residues. In nucleotides, the CDR3 is TGTGCCAGCAGCTTAGGCGTTAATGAGCAGTTCTTC. The encoded protein is CASSLGVNEQFF. Full variable domain (rest looked up from reference TRBV11-3 and TRBJ2-1): EAGVVQSPRYKIIEKKQPVAFWCNPISGHNTLYWYLQNLGQGPELLIRYENEEAVDDSQLPKDRFSAERLKGVDSTLKIQPAELGDSAVYLCASSLGVNEQFFGPGTRLTVL.

V is TRBV5-6 and J is TRBJ2-7; D gene uncertain. V was pared by 6 bases and J by 6 bases, with 10 bases between. From germline, CDR1 is SGHDT and CDR2 YYEEEE. The CDR3 loop spans 11 amino acids. CDR3 nucleotide sequence: TGTGCCAGCACCATTGGCACCGAGCAGTACTTC. It specifies CASTIGTEQYF. Complete variable domain (other parts from reference TRBV5-6 and TRBJ2-7): DAGVTQSPTHLIKTRGQQVTLRCSPKSGHDTVSWYQQALGQGPQFIFQYYEEEERQRGNFPDRFSGHQFPNYSSELNVNALLLGDSALYLCASTIGTEQYFGPGTRLTVT.

The genes are TRBV7-2 and TRBJ2-5, with D unclear. This CDR3 has 13 amino acids. Germline loops: CDR1 SGHTA, CDR2 FQGNSA. Trimming left V 1 base short and J 2 bases short, with 5 bases between. The CDR3 DNA reads TGTGCCAGCAGCTTAGATCGACAAGAGACCCAGTACTTC. This translates into CASSLDRQETQYF.

In this sample, this clonotype turned up many times. This sequence joins TRBV7-9 and TRBJ1-3; D call uncertain. The CDR3 length is 15 residues. V was shortened by 1 base and J by 0 bases, with 7 bases between the two germline ends. Germline V gene sequence: CDR1 SEHNR, CDR2 FQNEAQ (reference sequence). Here the CDR3 reads CASSLGGYSGNTIYF. CDR3 coding DNA: TGTGCCAGCAGCTTAGGGGGATACTCTGGAAACACCATATATTTT.

This clonotype turned up a few times. The CDR3 DNA reads TGTGCCAGCCAGGAGTGGGACATGAAGGATTCACCCCTCCACTTT. It specifies CASQEWDMKDSPLHF. The rearrangement uses TRBV28 and TRBJ1-6; possible D gene TRBD1, 6 bases. Between the trimmed V and J ends, which lost 8 bases and 8 bases, there was a span of 19 bases. The CDR3 is 15 residues long. Per the germline V gene, CDR1 is MDHEN and CDR2 is SYDVKM.

There are a few counts of this clonotype. The rearrangement links TRBV28 to TRBJ1-5; D is unresolved. The CDR3 consists of 13 residues. The V and J ends lost 8 bases and 6 bases respectively, with 14 bases between them. CDR1 is MDHEN, CDR2 SYDVKM, per germline. CDR3 sequence: CASAKGSSQPQHF. CDR3 nucleotide sequence: TGTGCCAGCGCAAAGGGTTCTAGTCAGCCCCAGCATTTT.

This clonotype was counted many times. The CDR3 is CATSRVGNEQFF. The CDR3 DNA reads as TGTGCCACCAGCAGAGTCGGAAATGAGCAGTTCTTC. J is TRBJ2-1 and V is TRBV15; D unresolved. Trimming pared 1 base from V and 7 bases from J, leaving 5 bases between. Germline loops: CDR1 LNHNV, CDR2 YYDKDF (reference sequence). CDR3 length: 12 residues.

This clonotype came up many times. The chain combines TRBV12-5 with TRBJ2-7; maybe TRBD2 (6 bases). CDR1 is LGHNT and CDR2 is FRNRAP in the germline V gene. V was pared by 6 bases and J by 5 bases, with 14 bases between. This CDR3 region has 13 residues. CDR3 in amino acids: CASGPGTGDEQYF. The DNA for the CDR3 is TGTGCTAGTGGCCCCGGGACGGGAGACGAGCAGTACTTC.

The chain links TRBV19 to TRBJ2-3, with 7 bases aligning to TRBD2. The germline CDR1 and CDR2 sequences are LNHDA and SQIVND (reference sequence). The CDR3 is 13 residues long. The junction had 2 bases not matched to a gene; V was cut back by 6 bases and J by 2 bases. This chain's CDR3 is CASRGRVTDTQYF. The CDR3 DNA reads as TGTGCCAGTAGGGGGAGGGTCACAGATACGCAGTATTTT. The full variable domain, rest sourced from reference TRBV19 and TRBJ2-3, is DGGITQSPKYLFRKEGQNVTLSCEQNLNHDAMYWYRQDPGQGLRLIYYSQIVNDFQKGDIAEGYSVSREKKESFPLTVTSAQKNPTAFYLCASRGRVTDTQYFGPGTRLTVL.

The chain is built from TRBV9 and TRBJ2-7; 12 nucleotides agree with TRBD1. Germline values: CDR1 SGDLS, CDR2 YYNGEE. This CDR3 has 14 amino acids. Unmatched junction bases numbered 3, after V lost 3 bases and J lost 5 bases. Written as DNA, the CDR3 is TGTGCCAGCAGCGCCGGGACAGGGGGCCACGAGCAGTACTTC. It yields the protein CASSAGTGGHEQYF.

This clonotype was counted only a few times. This rearrangement joins TRBV28 to TRBJ1-1, with D perhaps matching TRBD1 (5 bases). CDR3 size: 13 residues. Germline V gene sequence: CDR1 MDHEN, CDR2 SYDVKM. Trimming cost V 2 bases and J 3 bases, with 7 bases left between them. Here the CDR3 reads CASSLGTHTEAFF. In nucleotides, the CDR3 is TGTGCCAGCAGTTTAGGGACCCACACTGAAGCTTTCTTT.

The rearrangement links TRBV7-2 to TRBJ2-7; 8 bases are a match to TRBD1. The V gene's germline CDR1 is SGHTA and CDR2 FQGNSA. The CDR3 contains 16 residues. The V gene end was trimmed by 5 bases and the J gene end by 2 bases; junction bases not matched to a gene: 11. CDR3 loop: CASSPRGQGSPYEQYF. CDR3 bases: TGTGCCAGCAGCCCCAGGGGGCAGGGATCCCCCTACGAGCAGTACTTC. The entire variable domain, with the rest obtained from reference TRBV7-2 and TRBJ2-7, is as follows: GAGVSQSPSNKVTEKGKDVELRCDPISGHTALYWYRQSLGQGLEFLIYFQGNSAPDKSGLPSDRFSAERTGGSVSTLTIQRTQQEDSAVYLCASSPRGQGSPYEQYFGPGTRLTVT.

This clonotype has a handful of counts. This rearrangement joins TRBV27 to TRBJ2-1, with 7 bases matching TRBD1. The germline gives CDR1 MNHEY, CDR2 SMNVEV (reference sequence). J lost 2 bases, V lost 8 bases, and 9 bases had no gene match. This CDR3 has 15 amino acids. The CDR3 coding sequence is TGTGCCAGCGGCGTACAGGGGACAGCCTACAATGAGCAGTTCTTC. This gives the protein CASGVQGTAYNEQFF.

The chain recombines TRBV10-3 with TRBJ2-2; 9 bases agree with TRBD2. J gave up 4 bases and V 0 bases, and 6 bases lay outside the gene matches. This CDR3 region has 17 residues. Germline CDR1 and CDR2: ENHRY and SYGVKD. The CDR3 bases are TGTGCCATCAGTGAGTCAATAGCGGGAGCTTCCACCGGGGAGCTGTTTTTT. Its protein product is CAISESIAGASTGELFF.

J is TRBJ1-4 and V is TRBV12-5; TRBD1 might be the D (5 bases). Germline V lookup: CDR1 LGHNT, CDR2 FRNRAP. This CDR3 comprises 19 residues. The V and J ends lost 0 bases and 5 bases respectively, with 22 bases between them. CDR3 DNA: TGTGCTAGTGGTTTGGTCCCATCGGGGCCCGGGGCGCAGAATGAAAAACTGTTTTTT. Translating it yields CASGLVPSGPGAQNEKLFF. Drawing the rest from reference TRBV12-5 and TRBJ1-4, the complete variable domain is DARVTQTPRHKVTEMGQEVTMRCQPILGHNTVFWYRQTMMQGLELLAYFRNRAPLDDSGMPKDRFSAEMPDATLATLKIQPSEPRDSAVYFCASGLVPSGPGAQNEKLFFGSGTQLSVL.

The gene calls are TRBV6-2 or TRBV6-3 and TRBJ2-7; 9 bases fit TRBD1. The V and J ends lost 2 bases and 5 bases, in that order; junction bases with no gene match: 13. The CDR3 sequence is 17 residues long. CDR1 is MNHEY, CDR2 SVGEGT, per germline. The CDR3 here is CASSYTGPWDRADEQYF. The CDR3 DNA is TGTGCCAGCAGTTACACCGGTCCGTGGGACAGGGCCGACGAGCAGTACTTC.

This clonotype was observed a few times. The chain uses TRBV6-2 or TRBV6-3 and TRBJ1-1; D is possibly TRBD1 (5 bases). This CDR3 is built from 14 residues. Germline V gives CDR1 MNHEY, CDR2 SVGEGT. Deletions cut 5 bases from V and 1 base from J, with 11 bases between. The CDR3 sequence is CASSTGAANTEAFF. DNA of the CDR3: TGTGCCAGCAGTACCGGGGCAGCGAACACTGAAGCTTTCTTT.

This sequence joins TRBV7-9 and TRBJ2-5; TRBD1 might be the D (5 bases). Between the trimmed V and J ends, which lost 7 bases and 3 bases, there was a span of 12 bases. The CDR3 spans 13 residues. Germline V gives CDR1 SEHNR, CDR2 FQNEAQ (reference sequence). CDR3 loop: CASIGAGKETQYF. In DNA, the CDR3 is TGTGCCAGCATTGGGGCAGGGAAAGAGACCCAGTACTTC.

The chain recombines TRBV7-6 with TRBJ2-7, with D tentatively TRBD2 (7 bases). This CDR3 region has 15 residues. Germline CDR1 SGHVS, CDR2 FNYEAQ. The germline V and J ends were trimmed by 1 base and 7 bases, with 17 bases remaining between them. CDR3 residues: CASSLVAGAQSEQYF. CDR3 coding DNA: TGTGCCAGCAGCTTAGTTGCGGGGGCGCAGAGTGAGCAGTACTTC. Full variable domain (rest looked up from reference TRBV7-6 and TRBJ2-7): GAGVSQSPRYKVTKRGQDVALRCDPISGHVSLYWYRQALGQGPEFLTYFNYEAQQDKSGLPNDRFSAERPEGSISTLTIQRTEQRDSAMYRCASSLVAGAQSEQYFGPGTRLTVT.

The V gene is TRBV7-2, the J gene TRBJ2-1; the match to TRBD2 covers 11 bases. Germline V gene data show CDR1 as SGHTA and CDR2 as FQGNSA. The CDR3 sequence is 19 residues long. The junction had 9 bases not matched to a gene; V was cut back by 2 bases and J by 0 bases. CDR3 nucleotides: TGTGCCAGCAGCTTACTTCCCCTAGCGGGGGGTACCTCCTACAATGAGCAGTTCTTC. Residues: CASSLLPLAGGTSYNEQFF.

The V and J genes are TRBV10-3 and TRBJ2-2; D gene unclear. The V gene lost 2 bases and the J gene lost 7 bases, with 5 bases spanning the gap. The CDR3 spans 12 residues. The V gene's germline CDR1 is ENHRY and CDR2 SYGVKD. The CDR3 bases are TGTGCCATCAGTGAGAATCTCGGGGAGCTGTTTTTT. The encoded protein is CAISENLGELFF.

This clonotype was counted between two and nine times. The chain carries TRBV7-2 and TRBJ2-3; D perhaps matches TRBD2 (5 bases). This CDR3 is 18 amino acids long. Per the germline V gene, CDR1 is SGHTA and CDR2 is FQGNSA. V shed 2 bases and J shed 4 bases, with 22 bases lying between them. The CDR3 DNA sequence: TGTGCCAGCAGCTTACCTACTAGGGCGCGGGTCGGAGCAGATACGCAGTATTTT. Translated, it gives CASSLPTRARVGADTQYF.

Comments on this clonotype: Sequence at one end of the junction differs from germline and may be a read error. The chain uses TRBV7-8 and TRBJ1-1; no definite D call. The germline CDR1 and CDR2 sequences are SGHVS and FQNEAQ. This CDR3 contains 15 residues. The CDR3 loop is CASSPEWAGDTAAFF. The CDR3 DNA is TGTGCCAGCAGCCCCGAATGGGCCGGGGATACTGCAGCTTTCTTT. Together with reference TRBV7-8 and TRBJ1-1, the CDR3 gives the full variable domain: GAGVSQSPRYKVAKRGQDVALRCDPISGHVSLFWYQQALGQGPEFLTYFQNEAQLDKSGLPSDRFFAERPEGSVSTLKIQRTQQEDSAVYLCASSPEWAGDTAAFFGQGTRLTVV.

In this sample, this clonotype turned up many times. The gene calls are TRBV12-3 or TRBV12-4 and TRBJ2-5; D is unresolved. The CDR3 runs 12 residues. Trimming cost V 5 bases and J 6 bases, with 10 bases left between them. The CDR3 region is CASSDAAKTQYF. CDR3 sequence (DNA): TGTGCCAGCAGTGACGCAGCGAAGACCCAGTACTTC.